These 27 T cell receptor beta chains were sequenced from one sample in a study of blood T cell repertoires in COVID-19. The repertoire was sequenced with immunoSEQ multiplex PCR; TCRdb's copy has only in-frame clones and lacks some. The data show 350,000 to 500,000 clones, roughly 84% seen once. The source material was PBMCs or T cells enriched from blood (not recorded which). These TCRs come from a young woman who had been exposed to COVID-19.

The V and J genes are TRBV12-3 or TRBV12-4 and TRBJ1-1; unclear D gene. Trimming pared 6 bases from V and 10 bases from J, leaving 18 bases between. The CDR3 is 13 amino acids. The CDR3 DNA reads TGTGCCAGCAGCCCCGAGGTGGGTTTGGGAGCTTTCTTT. Protein sequence: CASSPEVGLGAFF.

This chain uses TRBV27 with TRBJ1-6; D remains unclear. Germline V gene data show CDR1 as MNHEY and CDR2 as SMNVEV (reference sequence). This CDR3 contains 15 residues. Between the trimmed V and J ends, which lost 3 bases and 10 bases, there was a span of 16 bases. This chain's CDR3 is CASSFSLSGRSPLHF. The CDR3 DNA is TGTGCCAGCAGTTTCAGTTTATCTGGCAGATCACCCCTCCACTTT.

The chain has TRBV4-1 and TRBJ1-5, with D possibly TRBD1 on 5 matching bases. CDR1 is MGHRA and CDR2 is YSYEKL in the germline V gene. The CDR3 covers 18 residues. Trimming removed 0 bases at V and 0 bases at J, with 15 bases between. This CDR3 is CASSQEGREGYSNQPQHF. The CDR3 DNA reads as TGCGCCAGCAGCCAAGAGGGCAGGGAAGGATATAGCAATCAGCCCCAGCATTTT.

The count of this clone is one. The CDR3 DNA follows: TGTGCCACCAGTTCTAGGACTAGCGGGAGTGGTGAGACCCAGTACTTC. Translated, it gives CATSSRTSGSGETQYF. The rearrangement joins TRBV24-1 to TRBJ2-5; 13 bases map to TRBD2. Germline V gene lookup returns CDR1 KGHDR and CDR2 SFDVKD. This CDR3 is 16 amino acids long. Losses at the gene ends were 6 bases for V and 5 bases for J; bases not matched to a gene: 8.

The chain has TRBV9 and TRBJ2-7; TRBD1 aligns across 8 bases. The germline V gene encodes CDR1 SGDLS and CDR2 YYNGEE. This CDR3 is built from 15 residues. The ends lost 3 bases at V and 2 bases at J; junction bases unmatched: 7. The CDR3 DNA reads TGTGCCAGCAGCGCCGGGACAGGAACAACCTACGAGCAGTACTTC. This translates into CASSAGTGTTYEQYF.

The chain couples TRBV10-1 to TRBJ2-7; 7 bases are a match to TRBD2. CDR3 size: 15 residues. CDR1 WNHNN and CDR2 SYGVQD come from the germline V gene (reference sequence). J gave up 6 bases and V 0 bases, and 8 bases lay outside the gene matches. CDR3 DNA: TGCGCCAGCAGTGAGTCCTGGGAGGGTTTAGGCGAGCAGTACTTC. This translates into CASSESWEGLGEQYF.

This rearrangement joins TRBV28 to TRBJ2-1; D uncertain. The V end was cut by 4 bases, the J end by 9 bases, with 7 bases between. Germline V gene lookup returns CDR1 MDHEN and CDR2 SYDVKM. The length of the CDR3 is 11 residues. The CDR3 spells CASSSSSEQFF. CDR3 DNA sequence: TGTGCCAGCAGTTCTAGTAGTGAGCAGTTCTTC.

The chain has TRBV7-9 and TRBJ2-1; 8 nucleotides align to TRBD2. The CDR3 spans 16 residues. Germline assignment: CDR1 SEHNR and CDR2 FQNEAQ (reference sequence). Trimming took 0 bases from V and 4 from J; bases not matched to a gene: 5. The CDR3 sequence: CASSLAPGGPYNEQFF. In DNA, the CDR3 is TGTGCCAGCAGCTTAGCGCCGGGGGGGCCTTACAATGAGCAGTTCTTC.

CDR3 loop: CASSEEQGLAVSYNEQFF. The CDR3 coding sequence is TGTGCCAGCAGTGAAGAACAGGGCCTGGCGGTCTCCTACAATGAGCAGTTCTTC. V usage is TRBV2 and J usage is TRBJ2-1, with D tentatively TRBD1 (6 bases). Per germline, CDR1 SNHLY and CDR2 FYNNEI. Between the trimmed V and J ends, which lost 1 base and 0 bases, there was a span of 16 bases. The CDR3 extends over 18 amino acids.

V usage is TRBV6-4 and J usage is TRBJ2-3; D remains ambiguous. Trimming stripped 0 bases from V and 0 bases from J, with 7 bases between. The CDR3 runs 15 residues. CDR1 and CDR2 (germline): MRHNA, SNTAGT. The CDR3 DNA reads TGTGCCAGCAGTGACTCTGGAGCTAGCACAGATACGCAGTATTTT. Its protein is CASSDSGASTDTQYF.

This clone was seen more than once but under ten times. The V gene is TRBV27, the J gene TRBJ1-6, with a possible D match to TRBD1 (6 bases). The CDR3 has 13 amino acids. CDR1 and CDR2 (germline): MNHEY, SMNVEV (reference sequence). Trimming took off 8 bases at V and 3 bases at J, with 8 bases between the two ends. CDR3 DNA: TGTGCCAGCCGGGACAACTATAATTCACCCCTCCACTTT. It translates to CASRDNYNSPLHF.

The chain is built from TRBV5-6 and TRBJ1-1; 8 bases are shared with TRBD1. Germline trimming cut 0 bases from V and 5 bases from J; bases unmatched to any gene: 3. The CDR3 has 14 amino acids. CDR1 is SGHDT and CDR2 is YYEEEE in the germline V gene. CDR3 loop: CASSLGYRGTEAFF. CDR3 coding DNA: TGTGCCAGCAGCTTGGGTTACAGGGGGACTGAAGCTTTCTTT.

The rearrangement links TRBV4-3 to TRBJ2-7, with TRBD2 matching 11 bases. The CDR3 consists of 18 residues. Per germline, CDR1 LGHNA and CDR2 YSLEER. V was clipped by 3 bases and J by 1 base; unmatched bases: 11. The CDR3 sequence: CASSQKMSPSGGSYEQYF. The CDR3 DNA reads TGCGCCAGCAGCCAGAAAATGTCCCCTAGCGGGGGGTCCTACGAGCAGTACTTC.

This chain uses TRBV3-1 (or the pseudogene TRBV3-2) with TRBJ1-5; D is unresolved. Germline V gives CDR1 LGHDT, CDR2 YNNKEL (reference sequence). The V and J ends lost 0 bases and 2 bases respectively, with 11 bases between them. The length of the CDR3 is 16 residues. The CDR3 nucleotides are TGTGCCAGCAGCCAAGATGGAGGGCGGGGCAATCAGCCCCAGCATTTT. Amino acid sequence: CASSQDGGRGNQPQHF.

The chain is built from TRBV18 and TRBJ2-3, with a tentative D call TRBD2 (6 bases). The CDR3 is 15 amino acids. The V end lost 3 bases, the J end lost 2 bases, and 12 bases lay between the germline ends. The germline CDR1 and CDR2 sequences are KGHSH and LQKENI. The CDR3 nucleotides are TGTGCCAGCTCACCCTCGGCGGGGCTCACAGATACGCAGTATTTT. Translation gives CASSPSAGLTDTQYF. The full variable domain, rest sourced from reference TRBV18 and TRBJ2-3, is NAGVMQNPRHLVRRRGQEARLRCSPMKGHSHVYWYRQLPEEGLKFMVYLQKENIIDESGMPKERFSAEFPKEGPSILRIQQVVRGDSAAYFCASSPSAGLTDTQYFGPGTRLTVL.

This CDR3 is CASSQDYYRESGNEQFF. For the CDR3, the DNA is TGTGCCAGCAGCCAAGATTATTATAGAGAATCAGGCAATGAGCAGTTCTTC. The V gene is TRBV3-1 (or the pseudogene TRBV3-2), the J gene TRBJ2-1; D call uncertain. The CDR3 runs to 17 residues. Trimming cost V 0 bases and J 6 bases, with 18 bases left between them. Germline CDR1 LGHDT, CDR2 YNNKEL (reference sequence).

CDR3 nucleotide sequence: TGCGCCAGCAGCCAAGACCGGGGAATTGCCCGTAATACGCAGTATTTT. Amino acids: CASSQDRGIARNTQYF. The V and J genes are TRBV4-1 and TRBJ2-3, with D possibly matching TRBD2 (5 bases). V lost 0 bases and J lost 7, with 17 bases in between. Germline lookup yields CDR1 MGHRA and CDR2 YSYEKL. The CDR3 totals 16 residues.

V and J are TRBV10-3 and TRBJ2-5; D call uncertain. Trimming removed 0 bases from V and 4 bases from J, with 9 bases in between. Germline loops: CDR1 ENHRY, CDR2 SYGVKD. CDR3 size: 14 residues. The CDR3, as DNA: TGTGCCATCAGTGAGTCTAAGACTCGAGAGACCCAGTACTTC. Protein: CAISESKTRETQYF.

The J gene is TRBJ1-6, the V gene TRBV21-1. TRBV21-1 is marked as a pseudogene. The CDR3 extends over 16 amino acids. The CDR3 region is CASSPPRWRGFEPLHF. CDR3 sequence (DNA): TGTGCCAGCAGCCCCCCAAGGTGGAGAGGCTTTGAACCCCTCCACTTT.

The chain links TRBV21-1 to TRBJ1-2. TRBV21-1 is a recognized pseudogene. The CDR3 runs to 12 residues. CDR3 region: CASSKVDNGYTF. The CDR3 region has the DNA TGTGCCAGCAGCAAAGTAGATAATGGCTACACCTTC.

V gene TRBV10-1 combines with J gene TRBJ2-3; TRBD2 agrees at 11 bases. The germline V gene encodes CDR1 WNHNN and CDR2 SYGVQD (reference sequence). V dropped 2 bases and J dropped 1; count of bases not matched to a gene: 11. The CDR3 runs 19 residues. CDR3 DNA: TGCGCCAGCAGTGAGAAATGGACTAGCGGGTCCTCGGGCACAGATACGCAGTATTTT. Its translation is CASSEKWTSGSSGTDTQYF.

This chain uses TRBV5-4 with TRBJ1-1; the D is unclear. The germline gives CDR1 SGHNT, CDR2 YYREEE (reference sequence). Trimming stripped 4 bases from V and 1 base from J, with 11 bases between. The CDR3 has 14 amino acids. CDR3 nucleotide sequence: TGTGCCAGCAGCCCATATGACAAGAACACTGAAGCTTTCTTT. It codes for CASSPYDKNTEAFF.

The rearrangement links TRBV15 to TRBJ2-3, with a possible D match to TRBD1 (6 bases). Germline CDR1 reads LNHNV; CDR2 reads YYDKDF (reference sequence). CDR3 size: 16 residues. V shed 6 bases and J shed 3 bases, with 19 bases lying between them. The CDR3 protein is CATRRQLGAYTDTQYF. The DNA of the CDR3 is TGTGCCACCAGGAGGCAATTGGGGGCTTATACAGATACGCAGTATTTT.

CDR3 protein: CASSGPTGLGYGYTF. DNA for the CDR3: TGTGCCAGCAGTGGCCCCACGGGACTCGGTTATGGCTACACCTTC. V usage is TRBV25-1 and J usage is TRBJ1-2, with D tentatively TRBD1 (5 bases). Between the trimmed V and J ends, which lost 4 bases and 5 bases, there was a span of 17 bases. CDR1 is MGHDK and CDR2 is SYGVNS in the germline V gene. This CDR3 has 15 amino acids.

The V gene is TRBV18, the J gene TRBJ1-6; D remains ambiguous. V lost 0 bases, J lost 7 bases, and 13 bases lay in between. The CDR3 is made up of 16 amino acids. Per germline, CDR1 KGHSH and CDR2 LQKENI. The CDR3 sequence is CASSPPGRLPNSPLHF. CDR3 coding DNA: TGTGCCAGCTCACCACCGGGCCGACTACCAAATTCACCCCTCCACTTT. The full variable domain, with the rest looked up from reference TRBV18 and TRBJ1-6, is NAGVMQNPRHLVRRRGQEARLRCSPMKGHSHVYWYRQLPEEGLKFMVYLQKENIIDESGMPKERFSAEFPKEGPSILRIQQVVRGDSAAYFCASSPPGRLPNSPLHFGNGTRLTVT.

The CDR3 loop is CASSSTPGTGKNTEAFF. DNA of the CDR3: TGTGCCAGCAGCTCGACACCCGGGACAGGGAAGAACACTGAAGCTTTCTTT. The rearrangement joins TRBV14 to TRBJ1-1; 9 bases match TRBD1. CDR3 size: 17 residues. J was trimmed by 1 base and V by 5 bases; bases with no gene match: 11. The germline V gene encodes CDR1 SGHDN and CDR2 FVKESK. Looking up the rest from reference TRBV14 and TRBJ1-1 gives the full variable domain: EAGVTQFPSHSVIEKGQTVTLRCDPISGHDNLYWYRRVMGKEIKFLLHFVKESKQDESGMPNNRFLAERTGGTYSTLKVQPAELEDSGVYFCASSSTPGTGKNTEAFFGQGTRLTVV.

CDR3 bases: TGTGCCAGCAGCCCCAACGGACTAGCGGGGGAAGAGCAGTTCTTC. This sequence encodes CASSPNGLAGEEQFF. V is TRBV7-2 and J is TRBJ2-1; 13 bases agree with TRBD2. With 5 bases clipped from V and 10 bases from J, the junction kept 8 bases outside the gene matches. Germline V lookup: CDR1 SGHTA, CDR2 FQGNSA. The CDR3 has 15 residues.